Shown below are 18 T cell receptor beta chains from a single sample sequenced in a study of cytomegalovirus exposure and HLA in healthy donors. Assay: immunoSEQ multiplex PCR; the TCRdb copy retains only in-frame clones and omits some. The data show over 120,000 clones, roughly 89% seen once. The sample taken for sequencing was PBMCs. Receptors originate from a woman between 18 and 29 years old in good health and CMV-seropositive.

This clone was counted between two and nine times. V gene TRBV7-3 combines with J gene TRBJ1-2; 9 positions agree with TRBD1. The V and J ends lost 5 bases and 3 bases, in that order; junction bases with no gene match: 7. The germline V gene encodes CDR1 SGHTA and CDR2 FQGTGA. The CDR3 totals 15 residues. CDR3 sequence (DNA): TGTGCCAGCAGCCCCGGACAGGGGCTTGACTATGGCTACACCTTC. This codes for CASSPGQGLDYGYTF.

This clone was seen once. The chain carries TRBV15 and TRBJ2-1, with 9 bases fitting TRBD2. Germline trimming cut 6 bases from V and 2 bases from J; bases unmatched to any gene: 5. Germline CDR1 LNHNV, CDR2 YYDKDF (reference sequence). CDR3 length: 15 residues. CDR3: CATRPQRGAYNEQFF. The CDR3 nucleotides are TGTGCCACCAGACCTCAGCGGGGGGCCTACAATGAGCAGTTCTTC.

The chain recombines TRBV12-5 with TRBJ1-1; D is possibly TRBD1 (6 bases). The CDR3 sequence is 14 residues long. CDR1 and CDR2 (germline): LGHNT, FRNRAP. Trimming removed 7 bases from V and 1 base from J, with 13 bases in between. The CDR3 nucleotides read TGTGCTAGTGCCCCAACAGGGAAGAACACTGAAGCTTTCTTT. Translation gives CASAPTGKNTEAFF.

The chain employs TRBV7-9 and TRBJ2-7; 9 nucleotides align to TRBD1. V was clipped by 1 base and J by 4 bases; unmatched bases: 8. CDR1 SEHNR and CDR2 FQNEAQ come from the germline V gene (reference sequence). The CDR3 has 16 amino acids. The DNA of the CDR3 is TGTGCCAGCAGCTTAGTTTGGACAGGGGATAGTTACGAGCAGTACTTC. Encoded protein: CASSLVWTGDSYEQYF.

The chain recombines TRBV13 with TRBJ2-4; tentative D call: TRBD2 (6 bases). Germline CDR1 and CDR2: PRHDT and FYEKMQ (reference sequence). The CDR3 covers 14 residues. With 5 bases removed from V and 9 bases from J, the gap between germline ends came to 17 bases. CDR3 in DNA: TGTGCCAGCAGCGCCTCCGGGGGAAAAGGCATTCAGTACTTC. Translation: CASSASGGKGIQYF. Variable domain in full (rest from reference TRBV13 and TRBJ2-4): AAGVIQSPRHLIKEKRETATLKCYPIPRHDTVYWYQQGPGQDPQFLISFYEKMQSDKGSIPDRFSAQQFSDYHSELNMSSLELGDSALYFCASSASGGKGIQYFGAGTRLSVL.

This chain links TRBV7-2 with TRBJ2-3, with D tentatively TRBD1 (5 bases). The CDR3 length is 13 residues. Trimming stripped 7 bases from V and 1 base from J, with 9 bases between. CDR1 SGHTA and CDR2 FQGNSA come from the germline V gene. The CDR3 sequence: CASKVGGTDTQYF. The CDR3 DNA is TGTGCCAGCAAGGTAGGGGGCACAGATACGCAGTATTTT.

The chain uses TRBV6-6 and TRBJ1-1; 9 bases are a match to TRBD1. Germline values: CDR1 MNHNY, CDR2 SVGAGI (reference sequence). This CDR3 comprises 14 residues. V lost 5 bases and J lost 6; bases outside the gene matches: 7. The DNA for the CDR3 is TGTGCCAGCAGTACAGGGGGCGGGCTGTCTGAAGCTTTCTTT. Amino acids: CASSTGGGLSEAFF.

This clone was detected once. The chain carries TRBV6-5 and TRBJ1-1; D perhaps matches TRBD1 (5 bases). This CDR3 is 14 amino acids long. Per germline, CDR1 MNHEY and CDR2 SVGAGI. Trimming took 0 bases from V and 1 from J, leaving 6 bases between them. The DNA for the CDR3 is TGTGCCAGCAGTTACTCCGGGGGGAACACTGAAGCTTTCTTT. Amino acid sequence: CASSYSGGNTEAFF.

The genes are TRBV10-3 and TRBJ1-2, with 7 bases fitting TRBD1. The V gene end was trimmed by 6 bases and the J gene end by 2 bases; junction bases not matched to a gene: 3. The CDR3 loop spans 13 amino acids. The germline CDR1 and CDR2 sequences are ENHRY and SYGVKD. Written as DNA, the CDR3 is TGTGCCATCAGCGGACAGGAGAACTATGGCTACACCTTC. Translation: CAISGQENYGYTF.

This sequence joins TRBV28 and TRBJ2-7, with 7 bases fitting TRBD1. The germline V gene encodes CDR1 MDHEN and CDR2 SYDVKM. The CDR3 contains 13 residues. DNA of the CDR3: TGTGCGACCGTTCCGGGACAGAGCTACGAGCAGTACTTC. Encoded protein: CATVPGQSYEQYF.

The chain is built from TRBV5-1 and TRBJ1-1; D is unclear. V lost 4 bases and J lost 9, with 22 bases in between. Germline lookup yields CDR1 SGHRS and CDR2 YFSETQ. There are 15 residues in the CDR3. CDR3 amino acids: CASSTKIDGRLKAFF. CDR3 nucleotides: TGCGCCAGCAGCACGAAGATCGACGGTAGACTAAAAGCTTTCTTT.

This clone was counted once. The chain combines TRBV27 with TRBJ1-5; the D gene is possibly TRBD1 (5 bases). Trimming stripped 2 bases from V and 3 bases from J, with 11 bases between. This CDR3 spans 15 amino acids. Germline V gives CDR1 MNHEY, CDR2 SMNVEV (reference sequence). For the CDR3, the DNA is TGTGCCAGCAGTTTAACGGGGGATTACAATCAGCCCCAGCATTTT. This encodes CASSLTGDYNQPQHF.

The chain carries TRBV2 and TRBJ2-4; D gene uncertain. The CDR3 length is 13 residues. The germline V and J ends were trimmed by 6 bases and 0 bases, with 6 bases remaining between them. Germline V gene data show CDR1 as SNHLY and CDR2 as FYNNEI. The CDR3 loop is CASRRLAKNIQYF. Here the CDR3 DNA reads TGTGCCAGCAGGAGATTAGCCAAAAACATTCAGTACTTC.

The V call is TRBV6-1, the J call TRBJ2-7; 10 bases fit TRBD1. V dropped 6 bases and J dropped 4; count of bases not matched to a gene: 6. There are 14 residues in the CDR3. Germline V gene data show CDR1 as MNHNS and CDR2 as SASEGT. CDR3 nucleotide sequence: TGTGCCAGCAGACCGGGACAGGGGCCTTACGAGCAGTACTTC. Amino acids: CASRPGQGPYEQYF.

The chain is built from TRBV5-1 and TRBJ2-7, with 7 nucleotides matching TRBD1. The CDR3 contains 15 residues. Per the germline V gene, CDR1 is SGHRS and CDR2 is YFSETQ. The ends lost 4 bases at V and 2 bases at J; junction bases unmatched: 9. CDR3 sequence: CASSLRTGDAYEQYF. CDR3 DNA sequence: TGCGCCAGCAGCCTCAGGACAGGCGATGCCTACGAGCAGTACTTC.

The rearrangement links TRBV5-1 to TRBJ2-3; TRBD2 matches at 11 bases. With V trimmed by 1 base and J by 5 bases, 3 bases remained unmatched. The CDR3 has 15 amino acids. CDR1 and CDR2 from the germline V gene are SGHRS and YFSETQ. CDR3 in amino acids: CASSLTGTSGDTQYF. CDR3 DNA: TGCGCCAGCAGCTTGACCGGGACTAGCGGAGATACGCAGTATTTT.

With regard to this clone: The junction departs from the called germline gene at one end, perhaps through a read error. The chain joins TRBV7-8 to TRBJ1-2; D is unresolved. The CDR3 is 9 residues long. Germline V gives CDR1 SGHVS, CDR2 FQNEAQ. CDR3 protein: CASSLVGLF. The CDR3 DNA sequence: TGTGCCAGCAGCTTAGTGGGCCTCTTC.

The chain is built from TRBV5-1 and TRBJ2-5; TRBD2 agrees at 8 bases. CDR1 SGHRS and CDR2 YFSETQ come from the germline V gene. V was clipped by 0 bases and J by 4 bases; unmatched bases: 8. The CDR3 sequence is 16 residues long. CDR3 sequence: CASSLAGGGPRETQYF. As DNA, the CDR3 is TGCGCCAGCAGCTTGGCGGGCGGGGGGCCGAGAGAGACCCAGTACTTC.